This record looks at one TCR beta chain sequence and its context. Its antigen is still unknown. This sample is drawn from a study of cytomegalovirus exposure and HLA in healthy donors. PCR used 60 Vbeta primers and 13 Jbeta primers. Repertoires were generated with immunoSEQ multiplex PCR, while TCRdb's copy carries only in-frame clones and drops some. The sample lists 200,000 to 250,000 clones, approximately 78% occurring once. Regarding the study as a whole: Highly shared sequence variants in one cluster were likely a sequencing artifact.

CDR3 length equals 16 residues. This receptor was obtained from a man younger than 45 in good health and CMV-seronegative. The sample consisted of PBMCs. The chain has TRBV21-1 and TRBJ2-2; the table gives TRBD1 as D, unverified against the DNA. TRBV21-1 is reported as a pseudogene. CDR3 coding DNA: TGTGCCAGCTCCTACCCAGGGGCTCCGAGGACCGGGGAGCTGTTTTTT. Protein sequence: CASSYPGAPRTGELFF.